Given below is one T cell receptor beta chain in context. Germline V CDR1 and CDR2: SNHLY, FYNNEI. The V end was cut by 4 bases, the J end by 9 bases, with 13 bases between. The CDR3 is 13 residues long. This sample was taken from a study of cytomegalovirus exposure and HLA in healthy donors. The PCR contained 60 Vbeta and 13 Jbeta primers. Measured with immunoSEQ multiplex PCR; TCRdb has only the in-frame clones, and not every one. The sample shows about 150,000 clones, over 60% of them seen only once. The source is a woman between 55 and 75 years old in good health and CMV-seronegative. The V and J genes are TRBV2 and TRBJ1-5; TRBD1 is a possible D gene (6 bases). The sequenced sample consisted of PBMCs. The CDR3 loop reads CASSGRGGGPQHF. The CDR3 DNA follows: TGTGCCAGCAGTGGTAGAGGGGGGGGGCCCCAGCATTTT. Filled out from reference TRBV2 and TRBJ1-5, the complete variable domain reads EPEVTQTPSHQVTQMGQEVILRCVPISNHLYFYWYRQILGQKVEFLVSFYNNEISEKSEIFDDQFSVERPDGSNFTLKIRSTKLEDSAMYFCASSGRGGGPQHFGDGTRLSIL.